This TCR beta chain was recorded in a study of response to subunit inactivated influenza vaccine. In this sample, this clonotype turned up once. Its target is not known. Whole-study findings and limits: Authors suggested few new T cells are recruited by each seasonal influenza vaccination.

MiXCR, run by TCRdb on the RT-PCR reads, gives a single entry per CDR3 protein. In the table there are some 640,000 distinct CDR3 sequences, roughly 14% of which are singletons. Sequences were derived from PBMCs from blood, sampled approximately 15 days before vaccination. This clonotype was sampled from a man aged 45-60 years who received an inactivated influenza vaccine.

DNA of the CDR3: TGTGCCAGCAGCGCTCTAGCGGGAGGCGGAGATACGCAGTATTTT. Amino acids: CASSALAGGGDTQYF. The rearrangement joins TRBV11-2 to TRBJ2-3, with 11 nucleotides matching TRBD2. Unmatched junction bases numbered 6, after V lost 5 bases and J lost 5 bases. Germline assignment: CDR1 SGHAT and CDR2 FQNNGV. This CDR3 region has 15 residues.